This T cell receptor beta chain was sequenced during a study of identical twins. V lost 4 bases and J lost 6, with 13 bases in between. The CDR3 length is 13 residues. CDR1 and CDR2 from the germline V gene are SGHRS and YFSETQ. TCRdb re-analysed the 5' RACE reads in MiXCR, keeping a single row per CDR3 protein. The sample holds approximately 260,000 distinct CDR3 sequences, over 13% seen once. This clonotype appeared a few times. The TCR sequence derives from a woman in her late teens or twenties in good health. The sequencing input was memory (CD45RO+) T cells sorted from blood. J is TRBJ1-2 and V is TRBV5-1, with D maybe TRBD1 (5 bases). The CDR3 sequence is CASSGTPGNGYTF. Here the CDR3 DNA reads TGCGCCAGCAGCGGGACCCCGGGGAATGGCTACACCTTC.